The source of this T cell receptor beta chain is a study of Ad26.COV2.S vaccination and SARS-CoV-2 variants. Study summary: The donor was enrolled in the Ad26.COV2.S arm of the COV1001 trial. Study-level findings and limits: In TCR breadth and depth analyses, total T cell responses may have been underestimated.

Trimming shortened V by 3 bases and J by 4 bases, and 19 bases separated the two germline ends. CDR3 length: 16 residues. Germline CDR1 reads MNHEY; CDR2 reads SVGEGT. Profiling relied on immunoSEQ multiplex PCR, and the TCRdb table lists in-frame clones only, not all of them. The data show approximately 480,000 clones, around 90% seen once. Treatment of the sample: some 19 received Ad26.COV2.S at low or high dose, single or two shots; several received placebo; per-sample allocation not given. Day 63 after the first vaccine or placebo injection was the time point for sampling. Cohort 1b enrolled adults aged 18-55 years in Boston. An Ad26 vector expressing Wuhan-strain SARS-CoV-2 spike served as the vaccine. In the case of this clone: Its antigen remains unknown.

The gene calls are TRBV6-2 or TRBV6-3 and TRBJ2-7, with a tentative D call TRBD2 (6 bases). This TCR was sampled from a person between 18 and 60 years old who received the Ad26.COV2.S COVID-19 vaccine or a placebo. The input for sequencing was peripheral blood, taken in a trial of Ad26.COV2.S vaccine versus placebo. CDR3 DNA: TGTGCCAGCAGTTATAGTACGGGGGATTCTCTATACGAGCAGTACTTC. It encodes CASSYSTGDSLYEQYF.